One and the same sample provided the 4 T cell receptor beta chains below, sequenced in a study of patients and donors after allogeneic stem cell transplantation. TCRdb itself ran the RT-PCR reads through MiXCR, one entry per CDR3 protein. There are about 200,000 distinct CDR3 sequences in the sample; 35% to 45% occur only once, and approximately 10% lies in the top ten. Source material: blood, either unsorted or a sorted T cell fraction (not recorded which). These receptor sequences come from a human donor who was either an allogeneic HSCT recipient or a stem cell or donor lymphocyte infusion donor (not recorded which). It is not recorded whose cells these are; they may come from a transplant donor.

In this sample, this clonotype turned up once. The CDR3 protein is CASSLVSSSYNEQFF. The CDR3 nucleotides read TGTGCCAGCAGCTTAGTCTCTAGCTCCTACAATGAGCAGTTCTTC. The J gene is TRBJ2-1, the V gene TRBV7-9; D is undetermined. V lost 1 base and J 0 bases, leaving 7 bases between the germline ends. Germline V CDR1 and CDR2: SEHNR, FQNEAQ (reference sequence). The CDR3 totals 15 residues.

The chain combines TRBV12-3 or TRBV12-4 with TRBJ2-3, with D uncertain. This CDR3 contains 14 residues. V was pared by 5 bases and J by 1 base, with 10 bases between. CDR3 sequence reads: CASSPSTGTDTQYF. The CDR3 region has the DNA TGTGCCAGCAGTCCCTCGACTGGCACAGATACGCAGTATTTT.

The CDR3, as DNA: TGTGCCAGCAGTTTACAGGGGGCGCACGAGCAGTACTTC. It specifies CASSLQGAHEQYF. V gene TRBV27 combines with J gene TRBJ2-7; 8 nucleotides line up with TRBD1. Germline CDR1 MNHEY, CDR2 SMNVEV (reference sequence). This CDR3 has 13 residues. V lost 2 bases and J lost 5; bases outside the gene matches: 2.

This clonotype was observed a few times. J is TRBJ1-2 and V is TRBV29-1; 8 bases map to TRBD1. With V trimmed by 5 bases and J by 8 bases, 4 bases remained unmatched. Germline loops: CDR1 SQVTM, CDR2 ANQGSEA. The CDR3 loop spans 11 amino acids. For the CDR3, the DNA is TGCAGCGTTCGGGACAGGAAAGGCTACACCTTC. Translating gives CSVRDRKGYTF.